The 16 T cell receptor beta chains presented below share a single source sample, sequenced in a study of cytomegalovirus exposure and HLA in healthy donors. PCR amplification relied on 60 Vbeta primers (plus 13 Jbeta primers). The repertoire was sequenced with immunoSEQ multiplex PCR; TCRdb's copy has only in-frame clones and lacks some. Here the sample spans about 210,000 clones, over 80% being singletons. Sequencing input: PBMCs. The receptors derive from a woman aged 45-60 years in good health and CMV-seropositive.

This clone was picked up many times. V and J are TRBV2 and TRBJ1-2; possibly TRBD1 for D (6 bases). There are 13 residues in the CDR3. Germline-derived CDR1 and CDR2 are SNHLY and FYNNEI. V was pared by 6 bases and J by 8 bases, with 16 bases between. The CDR3 reads CASSRRGGDGYTF. The DNA for the CDR3 is TGTGCCAGCAGCCGGAGGGGGGGGGACGGCTACACCTTC.

The rearrangement joins TRBV30 to TRBJ1-2; D not resolved. The CDR3 is made up of 12 amino acids. Germline CDR1 reads GTSNPN; CDR2 reads SVGIG (reference sequence). V lost 0 bases, J lost 7 bases, and 9 bases lay in between. The chain's CDR3 is CAWSVVRGGYTF. CDR3 coding DNA: TGTGCCTGGAGTGTAGTCCGGGGTGGCTACACCTTC. The entire variable domain, with the rest obtained from reference TRBV30 and TRBJ1-2, is as follows: SQTIHQWPATLVQPVGSPLSLECTVEGTSNPNLYWYRQAAGRGLQLLFYSVGIGQISSEVPQNLSASRPQDRQFILSSKKLLLSDSGFYLCAWSVVRGGYTFGSGTRLTVV.

The chain recombines TRBV5-1 with TRBJ1-4; 8 bases line up with TRBD1. Losses at the gene ends were 4 bases for V and 10 bases for J; bases not matched to a gene: 12. From germline, CDR1 is SGHRS and CDR2 YFSETQ. CDR3 length: 15 amino acids. CDR3 coding DNA: TGCGCCAGCAGCCCGGGAGTCAGGGGGCAGGTAAAACTGTTTTTT. It translates to CASSPGVRGQVKLFF.

The chain couples TRBV19 to TRBJ1-2; 8 positions agree with TRBD1. Germline V gene data show CDR1 as LNHDA and CDR2 as SQIVND (reference sequence). The length of the CDR3 is 14 residues. Unmatched junction bases numbered 9, after V lost 8 bases and J lost 4 bases. The CDR3 spells CASADRGRGYGYTF. The CDR3 nucleotides are TGTGCCAGTGCCGACAGGGGTCGGGGCTATGGCTACACCTTC.

The chain links TRBV6-4 to TRBJ2-3; D possibly corresponds to TRBD2 (5 bases). Germline V gene data show CDR1 as MRHNA and CDR2 as SNTAGT. The CDR3 covers 15 residues. The ends were cut back, 5 bases at V and 2 bases at J, with 14 bases in the middle. The CDR3 sequence: CASSYQAGDTDTQYF. Written as DNA, the CDR3 is TGTGCCAGCAGTTATCAGGCGGGCGACACAGATACGCAGTATTTT.

The chain couples TRBV11-1 to TRBJ1-2, with D possibly TRBD1 on 5 matching bases. The CDR3 length is 12 residues. Trimming pared 3 bases from V and 7 bases from J, leaving 9 bases between. Germline lookup yields CDR1 SGHAT and CDR2 FQDESV (reference sequence). The CDR3 sequence: CASSFQGSGYTF. The CDR3 bases are TGTGCCAGCAGCTTCCAGGGAAGTGGCTACACCTTC.

The J gene is TRBJ2-1, the V gene TRBV7-2; D unresolved. V gave up 5 bases and J gave up 7 bases, with 15 bases separating them. The CDR3 spans 14 residues. The germline V gene encodes CDR1 SGHTA and CDR2 FQGNSA. Here the CDR3 DNA reads TGTGCCAGCAGCGGATCGGGTTCAAGGAATGAGCAGTTCTTC. It translates to CASSGSGSRNEQFF.

This clone was found a few times. The chain employs TRBV7-9 and TRBJ1-2, with D hard to call. Per the germline V gene, CDR1 is SEHNR and CDR2 is FQNEAQ (reference sequence). V was clipped by 3 bases and J by 0 bases, with 8 bases between them. This CDR3 is 14 amino acids long. CDR3 amino acids: CASSFEGTNYGYTF. CDR3 DNA sequence: TGTGCCAGCAGCTTCGAGGGAACTAACTATGGCTACACCTTC.

This sequence joins TRBV19 and TRBJ2-3; 9 bases map to TRBD2. This CDR3 has 20 residues. After removal of 9 bases from V and 0 bases from J, the junction contained 22 bases not matched to a gene. Germline loops: CDR1 LNHDA, CDR2 SQIVND (reference sequence). Here the CDR3 reads CASPPPHYGGGDPSTDTQYF. CDR3 nucleotides: TGTGCCAGCCCTCCCCCCCACTATGGCGGGGGGGACCCAAGCACAGATACGCAGTATTTT.

The rearrangement uses TRBV11-2 and TRBJ1-6; TRBD1 aligns across 9 bases. The CDR3 is 19 residues long. Germline V gene lookup returns CDR1 SGHAT and CDR2 FQNNGV. V trimming: 7 bases; J trimming: 10 bases; junction bases outside the gene matches: 23. In DNA, the CDR3 is TGTGCCAGCAACATACCGGGACAGGGTAATCCTCATCTATGGTCACCCCTCCACTTT. Residues: CASNIPGQGNPHLWSPLHF. Based on the CDR3 plus reference TRBV11-2 and TRBJ1-6, the full variable domain is EAGVAQSPRYKIIEKRQSVAFWCNPISGHATLYWYQQILGQGPKLLIQFQNNGVVDDSQLPKDRFSAERLKGVDSTLKIQPAKLEDSAVYLCASNIPGQGNPHLWSPLHFGNGTRLTVT.

The chain employs TRBV27 and TRBJ1-4, with D tentatively TRBD1 (6 bases). The CDR3 is 19 amino acids. V was clipped by 6 bases and J by 6 bases, with 29 bases between them. Germline V gene lookup returns CDR1 MNHEY and CDR2 SMNVEV (reference sequence). The CDR3 DNA reads as TGTGCCAGCAGCCCCCCGCGGGGGGGCGCACGGAAGGTTGATGAAAAACTGTTTTTT. This codes for CASSPPRGGARKVDEKLFF.

The CDR3 region has the DNA TGTGCCAGCACCGAGACAGGGGGTCTAGGTGGCTACACCTTC. It is translated as CASTETGGLGGYTF. The chain couples TRBV2 to TRBJ1-2; 9 nucleotides match TRBD1. The CDR3 length is 14 residues. Trimming cost V 7 bases and J 7 bases; bases outside gene matches: 10. CDR1 and CDR2 (germline): SNHLY, FYNNEI.

This rearrangement joins TRBV6-6 to TRBJ1-6; D unresolved. Trimming pared 4 bases from V and 7 bases from J, leaving 8 bases between. Germline V gives CDR1 MNHNY, CDR2 SVGAGI (reference sequence). This CDR3 is built from 13 residues. This CDR3 reads CASSLSENSPLHF. CDR3 sequence (DNA): TGTGCCAGCAGTTTATCGGAGAATTCACCCCTCCACTTT.

The chain links TRBV5-8 to TRBJ1-6, with D perhaps matching TRBD1 (5 bases). Germline V lookup: CDR1 SGHTS, CDR2 YDEGEE. V shed 3 bases and J shed 5 bases, with 15 bases lying between them. This CDR3 has 16 amino acids. CDR3 loop: CASSSWAAGDNSPLHF. CDR3 nucleotide sequence: TGTGCCAGCAGCTCCTGGGCAGCGGGGGATAATTCACCCCTCCACTTT.

This chain links TRBV7-8 with TRBJ1-1; 8 bases align to TRBD1. This CDR3 comprises 15 residues. J gave up 4 bases and V 5 bases, and 9 bases lay outside the gene matches. Germline V lookup: CDR1 SGHVS, CDR2 FQNEAQ. The CDR3: CASSMYRGSGTEAFF. The DNA of the CDR3 is TGTGCCAGCAGCATGTACAGGGGGTCGGGCACTGAAGCTTTCTTT.

In this sample, this clone turned up once. This sequence joins TRBV5-1 and TRBJ2-7; a possible D gene is TRBD1 (5 bases). This CDR3 has 15 residues. CDR1 is SGHRS, CDR2 YFSETQ, per germline. V lost 2 bases and J 0 bases, leaving 12 bases between the germline ends. The CDR3 loop reads CASSFDSNPSYEQYF. The DNA for the CDR3 is TGCGCCAGCAGCTTCGACAGTAACCCCTCCTACGAGCAGTACTTC.